The 12 T cell receptor beta chains reported below all come from one sample, sequenced in a study of CD4 T cells in relation to SARS-CoV-2 and coronaviruses. Their cognate antigens are unknown. Before the COVID-19 pandemic, during about 2011-2019, CD4+ T cells were taken from unexposed donors. Isolation of CD4+ T cells took place after less than 13 days in culture. Here immunoSEQ multiplex PCR was the method, and the copy in TCRdb shows in-frame clones only, minus some. The data hold 20,000 to 30,000 clones, with 75% observed a single time. Sequencing used CD4+ T cells from PBMCs, cultured in vitro. These receptors were taken from a human donor in good health.

This clone showed up just a few times. The chain uses TRBV29-1 and TRBJ2-2; 14 bases are a match to TRBD2. The CDR3 runs to 15 residues. Germline V gene lookup returns CDR1 SQVTM and CDR2 ANQGSEA. The V gene end was trimmed by 5 bases and the J gene end by 6 bases; junction bases not matched to a gene: 5. The CDR3 bases are TGCAGCGTTCGACTAGCGGGAGGGCCTGCCGGGGAGCTGTTTTTT. This sequence encodes CSVRLAGGPAGELFF.

This rearrangement joins TRBV9 to TRBJ1-1; D call uncertain. CDR1 SGDLS and CDR2 YYNGEE come from the germline V gene. Trimming removed 2 bases at V and 5 bases at J, with 10 bases between. CDR3 size: 13 residues. The CDR3 region has the DNA TGTGCCAGCAGCGTCCCGCTAAGGACTGAAGCTTTCTTT. Its translation is CASSVPLRTEAFF.

V and J are TRBV24-1 and TRBJ1-2, with 7 bases fitting TRBD1. The J segment lost 3 bases and the V segment lost 8 bases, leaving 8 bases of the junction unmatched. Germline assignment: CDR1 KGHDR and CDR2 SFDVKD. CDR3 size: 14 residues. The CDR3 DNA reads as TGTGCCACCACCCTGATGGGGACAGACTATGGCTACACCTTC. Protein product: CATTLMGTDYGYTF.

This chain links TRBV19 with TRBJ1-2, with D perhaps TRBD1 (5 bases). CDR1 is LNHDA, CDR2 SQIVND, per germline (reference sequence). V shed 4 bases and J shed 0 bases, with 24 bases lying between them. This CDR3 has 19 residues. The CDR3 region has the DNA TGTGCCAGTAGTAACCTCCGAGTATTTGGGACGGGGTCTAACTATGGCTACACCTTC. This encodes CASSNLRVFGTGSNYGYTF.

This CDR3 is CASREQGLPNEKLFF. CDR3 nucleotide sequence: TGTGCCAGCAGGGAACAGGGGTTACCTAATGAAAAACTGTTTTTT. V gene TRBV2 combines with J gene TRBJ1-4, with 7 bases identical to TRBD1. CDR1 and CDR2 (germline): SNHLY, FYNNEI. V shed 6 bases, J shed 3 bases, and the junction held 7 bases outside the gene matches. CDR3 length: 15 residues.

This clone was counted a single time. The rearrangement uses TRBV6-5 and TRBJ2-7; the D is unclear. Per germline, CDR1 MNHEY and CDR2 SVGAGI. Trimming pared 6 bases from V and 5 bases from J, leaving 14 bases between. This CDR3 comprises 13 residues. The CDR3: CASSPGLLHEQYF. The CDR3, as DNA: TGTGCCAGCAGCCCCGGGCTTCTCCACGAGCAGTACTTC.

The chain joins TRBV4-2 to TRBJ2-5; TRBD2 agrees at 7 bases. CDR1 is LGHNA and CDR2 is YNFKEQ in the germline V gene. Germline trimming cut 4 bases from V and 3 bases from J; bases unmatched to any gene: 8. This CDR3 is built from 15 residues. The DNA of the CDR3 is TGTGCCAGCAGCCGCTTGGGGGAGGGAGAAGAGACCCAGTACTTC. Protein product: CASSRLGEGEETQYF.

The genes are TRBV6-5 and TRBJ1-6; TRBD1 agrees at 10 bases. The CDR3 is made up of 15 amino acids. CDR1 is MNHEY, CDR2 SVGAGI, per germline. V dropped 7 bases and J dropped 9; count of bases not matched to a gene: 9. The CDR3 DNA follows: TGTGCCAGCACTGCCTACGGGACAGGGGTTTCACCCCTCCACTTT. Amino acids: CASTAYGTGVSPLHF.

The V and J genes are TRBV5-1 and TRBJ2-3, with a possible D match to TRBD2 (6 bases). The CDR3 extends over 14 amino acids. V was trimmed by 1 base and J by 5 bases, leaving 11 bases between them. The germline gives CDR1 SGHRS, CDR2 YFSETQ. The CDR3 nucleotides read TGCGCCAGCAGCTTGTCCGGGAGAGAAGATACGCAGTATTTT. This codes for CASSLSGREDTQYF.

The rearrangement joins TRBV29-1 to TRBJ2-7; TRBD2 is a possible D gene (6 bases). Germline V gene data show CDR1 as SQVTM and CDR2 as ANQGSEA. CDR3 length: 13 residues. V was trimmed by 4 bases and J by 5 bases, leaving 15 bases between them. CDR3 in DNA: TGCAGCGTTGTGGATGGAGGGTCGGACGAGCAGTACTTC. The encoded protein is CSVVDGGSDEQYF.

J is TRBJ1-5 and V is TRBV29-1, with 7 bases matching TRBD1. V dropped 4 bases and J dropped 10; count of bases not matched to a gene: 10. CDR1 SQVTM and CDR2 ANQGSEA come from the germline V gene. The CDR3 has 13 residues. CDR3 sequence reads: CSVVESGGGPQHF. CDR3 in DNA: TGCAGCGTTGTGGAGTCAGGGGGGGGTCCCCAGCATTTT.

This chain connects TRBV5-5 to TRBJ1-5, with 8 bases matching TRBD1. CDR3 size: 13 residues. CDR1 is SGHKS, CDR2 YYEKEE, per germline (reference sequence). J gave up 6 bases and V 2 bases, and 1 base lay outside the gene matches. CDR3: CASSLQGGQPQHF. CDR3 in DNA: TGTGCCAGCAGCTTACAGGGGGGTCAGCCCCAGCATTTT.